This T cell receptor (beta chain) was observed in a study of blood T cell repertoires in COVID-19. Study details: T cells, B-cell-depleted T cells, or PBMCs supplied cDNA or gDNA.

As handled by the study authors: Estimates of nucleated cell counts were drawn from the amplification of reference gene primers. The table came from immunoSEQ multiplex PCR; TCRdb's copy has only in-frame clones and leaves some out. The DNA gave D and trimming, while V, J and clone size come from that table. Of 85,000 to 100,000 clones listed, roughly 80% are singletons. This clone showed up just a few times. CDR3 length: 20 residues. Germline V CDR1 and CDR2: LGHDT, YNNKEL (reference sequence). V dropped 4 bases and J dropped 6; count of bases not matched to a gene: 26. The TCR originated in a woman between 55 and 75 years old with acute or convalescent COVID-19. V is TRBV3-1 (or the pseudogene TRBV3-2) and J is TRBJ1-1, with 7 bases identical to TRBD1. The sample was peripheral blood. CDR3 bases: TGTGCCAGCAGCCCTTCACCCTACTCCCGTTCGACAGGGAAGGAGGCTGAAGCTTTCTTT. Protein product: CASSPSPYSRSTGKEAEAFF.